These T cell receptor beta chains were read from a single sample in a study of T cells in Graves' hyperthyroidism and ophthalmopathy. One entry per CDR3 protein results from TCRdb running MiXCR on the multiplex PCR reads. The table lists 500,000 to 600,000 distinct CDR3 sequences, 15% to 20% of them singletons, with roughly 44% in the top ten. Sequencing was carried out using blood. Source of these receptors: a man aged 35 to 55 with Graves' ophthalmopathy. Each CDR3 is given with its conserved first and last residue. The D gene is left open where the match is weak. Part of the rows lack a size; the others show once, few, many or a class for expanded clones.

CDR3 DNA: TGTGCCAGCAGTAGACAGGGCGCCGTAACGAACACTGAAGCTTTCTTT
CDR3 protein: CASSRQGAVTNTEAFF
D gene: TRBD1
clone size: many
V gene: TRBV2
J gene: TRBJ1-1

CDR3 DNA: TGTGCCAGCAGCCCCACATTGGGGGGAATCGGGAGTAGCGACGAGCAGTACTTC
CDR3 protein: CASSPTLGGIGSSDEQYF
D gene: -
clone size: -
V gene: TRBV4-2
J gene: TRBJ2-7

CDR3 DNA: TGTGCCAGCAGCCCCGGAGGCACCTACGAGCAGTACTTC
CDR3 protein: CASSPGGTYEQYF
D gene: -
clone size: many
V gene: TRBV12-3/TRBV12-4
J gene: TRBJ2-7

CDR3 DNA: TGCGCCAGCAGCCCGAGCGGCCCGGGACAGGGGACCTACGAGCAGTACTTC
CDR3 protein: CASSPSGPGQGTYEQYF
D gene: TRBD1
clone size: -
V gene: TRBV5-1
J gene: TRBJ2-7

CDR3 DNA: TGTGCCAGCAGCCCTGACCTTGGCAGGGCCAACTATGGCTACACCTTC
CDR3 protein: CASSPDLGRANYGYTF
D gene: -
clone size: few
V gene: TRBV7-9
J gene: TRBJ1-2

CDR3 DNA: TGTGCCAGCAGCCCAGAAGTTGTCGTTGTCAGACCCTACGAGCAGTACTTC
CDR3 protein: CASSPEVVVVRPYEQYF
D gene: -
clone size: many
V gene: TRBV3-1
J gene: TRBJ2-7

CDR3 DNA: TGTGCCAGCTCGATGGACGGCCGCTCTGGAAACACCATATATTTT
CDR3 protein: CASSMDGRSGNTIYF
D gene: -
clone size: -
V gene: TRBV18
J gene: TRBJ1-3

CDR3 DNA: TGTGCCTGGAGTAAACCGGGACAGAGAAATGAAAAACTGTTTTTT
CDR3 protein: CAWSKPGQRNEKLFF
D gene: TRBD1
clone size: many
V gene: TRBV30
J gene: TRBJ1-4

CDR3 DNA: TGTGCCAGCAGCTTAAGCGGGATGGGCACAGATACGCAGTATTTT
CDR3 protein: CASSLSGMGTDTQYF
D gene: -
clone size: -
V gene: TRBV7-3
J gene: TRBJ2-3

CDR3 DNA: TGTGCCAGCTCAGGGGGACACCCCTACGAGCAGTACTTC
CDR3 protein: CASSGGHPYEQYF
D gene: -
clone size: many
V gene: TRBV18
J gene: TRBJ2-7

CDR3 DNA: TGCGCCAGCAGCTTGGAGGCCAGGGGGCCAGATACGCAGTATTTT
CDR3 protein: CASSLEARGPDTQYF
D gene: TRBD1
clone size: few
V gene: TRBV5-1
J gene: TRBJ2-3

CDR3 DNA: TGTGCCAGCTCCCCGGGACAAGGGGTCCCGCCCCAGCATTTT
CDR3 protein: CASSPGQGVPPQHF
D gene: -
clone size: few
V gene: TRBV12-3/TRBV12-4
J gene: TRBJ1-5

CDR3 DNA: TGCAGTGCTAGAGATAAGAAACCGAGCTCCTACGAGCAGTACTTC
CDR3 protein: CSARDKKPSSYEQYF
D gene: -
clone size: -
V gene: TRBV20-1
J gene: TRBJ2-7

CDR3 DNA: TGTGCCAGCCGGAGCGGGGGCCACGAGCAGTACTTC
CDR3 protein: CASRSGGHEQYF
D gene: TRBD2
clone size: -
V gene: TRBV12-3/TRBV12-4
J gene: TRBJ2-7

CDR3 DNA: TGTGCCAGCCCGTCACCTGCTGGGGCCGATCAAACCGGGGAGCTGGTTTTT
CDR3 protein: CASPSPAGADQTGELVF
D gene: -
clone size: few
V gene: TRBV18
J gene: TRBJ2-2

CDR3 DNA: TGCAGTGCCATCGGACAGTATAGCAATCAGCCCCAGCATTTT
CDR3 protein: CSAIGQYSNQPQHF
D gene: -
clone size: -
V gene: TRBV20-1
J gene: TRBJ1-5

CDR3 DNA: TGTGCCACGGAGGCCTATGAGCAGTTCTTC
CDR3 protein: CATEAYEQFF
D gene: -
clone size: few
V gene: TRBV6-2/TRBV6-3
J gene: TRBJ2-1